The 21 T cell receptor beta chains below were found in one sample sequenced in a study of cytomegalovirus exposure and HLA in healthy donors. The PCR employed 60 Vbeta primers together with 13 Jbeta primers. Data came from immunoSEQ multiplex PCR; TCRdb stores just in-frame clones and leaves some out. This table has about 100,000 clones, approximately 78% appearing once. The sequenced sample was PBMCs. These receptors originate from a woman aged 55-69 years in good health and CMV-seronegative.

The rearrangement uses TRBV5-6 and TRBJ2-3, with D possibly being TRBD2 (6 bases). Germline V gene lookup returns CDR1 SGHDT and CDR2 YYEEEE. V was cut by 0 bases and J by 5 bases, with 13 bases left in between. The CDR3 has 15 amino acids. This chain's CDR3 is CASSLGSGSRDTQYF. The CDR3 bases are TGTGCCAGCAGCTTGGGTTCCGGGAGCCGAGATACGCAGTATTTT.

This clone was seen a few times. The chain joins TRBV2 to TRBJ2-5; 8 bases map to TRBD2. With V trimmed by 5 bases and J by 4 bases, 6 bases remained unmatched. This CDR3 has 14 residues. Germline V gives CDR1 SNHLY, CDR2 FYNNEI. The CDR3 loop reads CASSPPGLGETQYF. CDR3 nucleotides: TGTGCCAGCAGTCCTCCGGGACTAGGAGAGACCCAGTACTTC. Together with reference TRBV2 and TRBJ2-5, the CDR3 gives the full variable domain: EPEVTQTPSHQVTQMGQEVILRCVPISNHLYFYWYRQILGQKVEFLVSFYNNEISEKSEIFDDQFSVERPDGSNFTLKIRSTKLEDSAMYFCASSPPGLGETQYFGPGTRLLVL.

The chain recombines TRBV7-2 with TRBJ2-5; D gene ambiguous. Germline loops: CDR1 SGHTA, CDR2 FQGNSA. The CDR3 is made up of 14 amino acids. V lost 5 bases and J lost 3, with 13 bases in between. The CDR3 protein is CASSLTYTEETQYF. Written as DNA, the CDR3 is TGTGCCAGCAGCCTTACCTATACCGAAGAGACCCAGTACTTC.

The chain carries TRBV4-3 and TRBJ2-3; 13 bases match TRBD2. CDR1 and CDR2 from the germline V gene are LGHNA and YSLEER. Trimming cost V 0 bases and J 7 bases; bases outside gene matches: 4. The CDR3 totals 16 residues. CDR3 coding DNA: TGCGCCAGCAGCCAAGACGGACTAGCGGGAGTATATACGCAGTATTTT. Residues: CASSQDGLAGVYTQYF.

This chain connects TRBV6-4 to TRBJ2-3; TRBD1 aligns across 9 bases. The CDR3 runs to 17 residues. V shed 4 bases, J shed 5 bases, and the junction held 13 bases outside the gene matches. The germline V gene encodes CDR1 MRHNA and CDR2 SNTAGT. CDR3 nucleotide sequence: TGTGCCAGCAGTGTGCCCTTGCACAGGGGGCTTGAAGATACGCAGTATTTT. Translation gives CASSVPLHRGLEDTQYF.

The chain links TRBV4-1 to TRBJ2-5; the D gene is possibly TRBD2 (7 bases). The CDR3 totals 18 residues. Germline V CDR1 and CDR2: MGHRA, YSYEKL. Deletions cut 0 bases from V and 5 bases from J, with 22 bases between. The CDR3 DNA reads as TGCGCCAGCAGCCAAGAAGCGCTGCCGGGGGGCAGGCGGGAGACCCAGTACTTC. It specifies CASSQEALPGGRRETQYF.

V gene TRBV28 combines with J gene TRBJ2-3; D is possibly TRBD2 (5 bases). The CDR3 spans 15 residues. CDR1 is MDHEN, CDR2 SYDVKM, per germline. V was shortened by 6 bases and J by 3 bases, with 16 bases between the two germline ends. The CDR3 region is CASSSASKFTDTQYF. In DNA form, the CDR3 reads TGTGCCAGCAGCTCAGCTAGCAAGTTTACAGATACGCAGTATTTT.

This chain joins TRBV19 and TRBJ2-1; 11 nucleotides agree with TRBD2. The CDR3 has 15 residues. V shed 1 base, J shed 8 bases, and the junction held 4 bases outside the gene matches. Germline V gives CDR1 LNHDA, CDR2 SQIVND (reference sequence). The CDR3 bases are TGTGCCAGTAGTATAGTAGCGGGGGGGCCCTATGAGCAGTTCTTC. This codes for CASSIVAGGPYEQFF.

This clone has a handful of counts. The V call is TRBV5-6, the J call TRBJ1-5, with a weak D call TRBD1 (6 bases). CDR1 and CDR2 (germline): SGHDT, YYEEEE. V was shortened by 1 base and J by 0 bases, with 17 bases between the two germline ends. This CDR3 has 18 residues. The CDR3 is CASSLTGRGYISNQPQHF. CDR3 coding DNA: TGTGCCAGCAGCTTGACAGGGCGTGGGTATATTAGCAATCAGCCCCAGCATTTT.

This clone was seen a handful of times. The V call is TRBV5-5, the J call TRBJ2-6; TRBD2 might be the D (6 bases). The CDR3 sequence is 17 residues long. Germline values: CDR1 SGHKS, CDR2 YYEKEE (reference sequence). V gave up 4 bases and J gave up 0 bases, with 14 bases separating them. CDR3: CASSLGTGSSGANVLTF. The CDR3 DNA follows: TGTGCCAGCAGCCTAGGAACCGGGAGCTCTGGGGCCAACGTCCTGACTTTC.

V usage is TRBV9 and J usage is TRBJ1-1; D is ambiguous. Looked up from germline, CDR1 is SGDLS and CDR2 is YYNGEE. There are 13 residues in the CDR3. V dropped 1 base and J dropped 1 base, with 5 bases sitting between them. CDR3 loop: CASSVLPNTEAFF. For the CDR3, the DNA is TGTGCCAGCAGCGTACTCCCGAACACTGAAGCTTTCTTT.

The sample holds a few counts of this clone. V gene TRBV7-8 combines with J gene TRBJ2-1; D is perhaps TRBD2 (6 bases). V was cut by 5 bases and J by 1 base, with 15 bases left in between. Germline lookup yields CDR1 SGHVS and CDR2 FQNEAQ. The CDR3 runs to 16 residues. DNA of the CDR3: TGTGCCAGCAGCCTACTTTTAGCGGCTTCCTACAATGAGCAGTTCTTC. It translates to CASSLLLAASYNEQFF.

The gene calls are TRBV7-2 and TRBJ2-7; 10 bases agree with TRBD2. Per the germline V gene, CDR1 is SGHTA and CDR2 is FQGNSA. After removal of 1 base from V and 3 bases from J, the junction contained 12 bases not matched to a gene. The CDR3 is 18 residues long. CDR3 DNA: TGTGCCAGCAGCTTAGGGTACGGGAGCGGGGGGGCGCACTACGAGCAGTACTTC. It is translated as CASSLGYGSGGAHYEQYF.

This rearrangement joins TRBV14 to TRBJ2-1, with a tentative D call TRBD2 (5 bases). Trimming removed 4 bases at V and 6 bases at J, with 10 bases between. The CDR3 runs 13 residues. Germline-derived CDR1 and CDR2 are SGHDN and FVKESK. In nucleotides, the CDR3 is TGTGCCAGCAGCCCCCGGGATTTCAATGAGCAGTTCTTC. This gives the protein CASSPRDFNEQFF.

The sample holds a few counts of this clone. CDR3 residues: CASRLGTGLYNEQFF. CDR3 coding DNA: TGCGCCAGCAGACTTGGGACAGGTCTTTACAATGAGCAGTTCTTC. The rearrangement links TRBV5-1 to TRBJ2-1; 8 nucleotides line up with TRBD1. The CDR3 is 15 residues long. Trimming took 5 bases from V and 4 from J; bases not matched to a gene: 8. Germline values: CDR1 SGHRS, CDR2 YFSETQ. Full variable domain (outside the CDR3, taken from reference TRBV5-1 and TRBJ2-1): KAGVTQTPRYLIKTRGQQVTLSCSPISGHRSVSWYQQTPGQGLQFLFEYFSETQRNKGNFPGRFSGRQFSNSRSEMNVSTLELGDSALYLCASRLGTGLYNEQFFGPGTRLTVL.

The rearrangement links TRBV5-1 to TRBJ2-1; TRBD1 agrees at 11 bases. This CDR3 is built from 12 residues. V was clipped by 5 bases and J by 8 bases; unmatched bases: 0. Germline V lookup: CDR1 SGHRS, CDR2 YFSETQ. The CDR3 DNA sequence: TGCGCCAGCAGGGACAGGGGGCATGAGCAGTTCTTC. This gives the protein CASRDRGHEQFF. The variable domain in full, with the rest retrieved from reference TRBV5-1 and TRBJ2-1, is KAGVTQTPRYLIKTRGQQVTLSCSPISGHRSVSWYQQTPGQGLQFLFEYFSETQRNKGNFPGRFSGRQFSNSRSEMNVSTLELGDSALYLCASRDRGHEQFFGPGTRLTVL.

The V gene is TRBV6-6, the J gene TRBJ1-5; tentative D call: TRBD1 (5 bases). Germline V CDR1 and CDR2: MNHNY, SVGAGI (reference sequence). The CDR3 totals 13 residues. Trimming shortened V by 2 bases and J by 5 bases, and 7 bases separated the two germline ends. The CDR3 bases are TGTGCCAGCAGTTACGGGGCTTATCAGCCCCAGCATTTT. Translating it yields CASSYGAYQPQHF.

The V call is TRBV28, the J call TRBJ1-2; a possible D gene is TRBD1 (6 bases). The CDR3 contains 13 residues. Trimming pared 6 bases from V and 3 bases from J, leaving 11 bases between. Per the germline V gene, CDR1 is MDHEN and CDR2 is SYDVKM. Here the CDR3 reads CASRGGSDYGYTF. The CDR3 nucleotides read TGTGCCAGCAGAGGGGGATCAGACTATGGCTACACCTTC.

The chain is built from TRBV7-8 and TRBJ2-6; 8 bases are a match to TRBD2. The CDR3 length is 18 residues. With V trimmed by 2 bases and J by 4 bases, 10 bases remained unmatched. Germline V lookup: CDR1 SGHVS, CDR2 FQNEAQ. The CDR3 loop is CASSLREAGESGANVLTF. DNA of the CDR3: TGTGCCAGCAGCTTAAGGGAAGCGGGAGAGTCCGGGGCCAACGTCCTGACTTTC.

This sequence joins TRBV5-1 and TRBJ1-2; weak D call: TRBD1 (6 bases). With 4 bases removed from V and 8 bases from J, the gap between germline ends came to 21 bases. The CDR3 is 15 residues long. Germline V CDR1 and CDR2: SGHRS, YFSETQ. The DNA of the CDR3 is TGCGCCAGCAGCACAACGGGGGGCGCGAAGAGCGGCTACACCTTC. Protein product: CASSTTGGAKSGYTF.

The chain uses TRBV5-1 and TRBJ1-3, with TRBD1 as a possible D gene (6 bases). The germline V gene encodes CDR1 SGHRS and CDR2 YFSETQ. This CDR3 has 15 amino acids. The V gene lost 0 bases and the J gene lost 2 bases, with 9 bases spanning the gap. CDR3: CASSLDTGPGNTIYF. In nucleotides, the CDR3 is TGCGCCAGCAGCTTGGATACAGGGCCTGGAAACACCATATATTTT.